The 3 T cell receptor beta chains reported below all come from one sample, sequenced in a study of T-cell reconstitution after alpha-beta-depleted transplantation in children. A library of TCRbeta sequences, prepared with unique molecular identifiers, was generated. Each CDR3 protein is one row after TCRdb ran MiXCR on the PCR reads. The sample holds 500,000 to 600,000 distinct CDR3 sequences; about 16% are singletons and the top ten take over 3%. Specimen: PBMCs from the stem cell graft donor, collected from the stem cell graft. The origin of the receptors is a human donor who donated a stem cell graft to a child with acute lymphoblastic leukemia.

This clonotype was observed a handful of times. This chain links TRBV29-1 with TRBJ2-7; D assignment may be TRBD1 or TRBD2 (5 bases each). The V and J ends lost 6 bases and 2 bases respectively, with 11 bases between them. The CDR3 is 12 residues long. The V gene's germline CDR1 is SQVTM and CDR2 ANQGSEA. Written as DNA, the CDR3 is TGCAGCGTCCGTCTGGGGGCCTACGAGCAGTACTTC. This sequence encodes CSVRLGAYEQYF.

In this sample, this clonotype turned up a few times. The CDR3 protein is CASSFDTGPPGSGELFF. As DNA, the CDR3 is TGCGCCAGCAGCTTTGATACGGGACCCCCGGGGTCCGGGGAGCTGTTTTTT. The J gene is TRBJ2-2, the V gene TRBV5-1; either TRBD1 or TRBD2 may fit D (5 bases each). The CDR3 loop spans 17 amino acids. Trimming cost V 2 bases and J 6 bases, with 20 bases left between them. Germline assignment: CDR1 SGHRS and CDR2 YFSETQ.

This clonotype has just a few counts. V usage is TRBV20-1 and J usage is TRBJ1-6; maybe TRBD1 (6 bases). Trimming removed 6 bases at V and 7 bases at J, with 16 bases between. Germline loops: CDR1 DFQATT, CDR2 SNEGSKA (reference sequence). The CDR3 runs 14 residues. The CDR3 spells CSASTGLGNSPLHF. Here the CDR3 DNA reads TGCAGTGCGTCCACAGGGCTCGGGAATTCACCCCTCCACTTT.